The 32 T cell receptor beta chains reported below all come from one sample, sequenced in a study of CD8 T cells in Susac syndrome (dated by TCRdb to the late 2010s). Library prep was done by the immunoSEQ multiplex PCR assay. RNA was extracted using the RNeasy kit, and roughly 0.5 to 1 ug of the RNA was reverse transcribed with random hexamers. The raw public reads went through TCRdb reprocessing: fastp at Q25, MiXCR clone calling, in-frame beta chains kept. All rows with the same CDR3 protein become a single entry with the most common DNA and genes. The sample records fewer than 150,000 distinct CDR3 sequences, 94% of which are singletons. The ten largest clones take up approximately 0.25% of the sample. The sample was CD8+ T cells from PBMCs. These receptors were obtained from a human donor in good health.

The chain links TRBV4-2 to TRBJ1-1; D unresolved. V dropped 4 bases and J dropped 7 bases, with 10 bases sitting between them. Germline V gives CDR1 LGHNA, CDR2 YNFKEQ. This CDR3 is 12 amino acids long. CDR3 sequence (DNA): TGTGCCAGCAGCCCTAATGGACTTGAAGCTTTCTTT. Protein product: CASSPNGLEAFF.

With regard to this clonotype: Germline is not matched at one junction end, which may reflect a read error. The V call is TRBV10-3, the J call TRBJ1-1; 10 bases align to TRBD1. This CDR3 spans 15 amino acids. Germline CDR1 ENHRY, CDR2 SYGVKD. The CDR3 spells CATWDRGIVNAEAFF. CDR3 sequence (DNA): TGTGCCACGTGGGACAGGGGTATTGTGAACGCTGAAGCTTTCTTT.

The chain uses TRBV15 and TRBJ2-5; D is ambiguous. The CDR3 sequence is 15 residues long. The V gene's germline CDR1 is LNHNV and CDR2 YYDKDF (reference sequence). V lost 1 base and J 4 bases, leaving 13 bases between the germline ends. The CDR3 loop is CATSRVGVGGETQYF. CDR3 nucleotide sequence: TGTGCCACCAGCAGAGTAGGAGTGGGTGGAGAGACCCAGTACTTC.

The chain combines TRBV2 with TRBJ2-3; D unclear. This CDR3 comprises 13 residues. The V gene's germline CDR1 is SNHLY and CDR2 FYNNEI. Deletions cut 4 bases from V and 5 bases from J, with 10 bases between. The DNA of the CDR3 is TGTGCCAGCAGTGGGAGAGTTAGAGATACGCAGTATTTT. It translates to CASSGRVRDTQYF.

The V call is TRBV6-5, the J call TRBJ1-1; 7 bases fit TRBD1. J gave up 3 bases and V 0 bases, and 10 bases lay outside the gene matches. The CDR3 extends over 17 amino acids. Germline CDR1 reads MNHEY; CDR2 reads SVGAGI. CDR3 DNA: TGTGCCAGCAGTTACTCGACCAGGGGGTATTACGACACTGAAGCTTTCTTT. Translation: CASSYSTRGYYDTEAFF.

This chain uses TRBV12-3 or TRBV12-4 with TRBJ1-2; 7 bases fit TRBD1. The CDR3 has 14 amino acids. J gave up 3 bases and V 6 bases, and 7 bases lay outside the gene matches. The CDR3 region has the DNA TGTGCCAGCAGCCCGGGGACAGTAGACTATGGCTACACCTTC. This gives the protein CASSPGTVDYGYTF.

The chain carries TRBV7-6 and TRBJ2-5; unclear D gene. This CDR3 spans 14 amino acids. Trimming shortened V by 2 bases and J by 0 bases, and 7 bases separated the two germline ends. The germline V gene encodes CDR1 SGHVS and CDR2 FNYEAQ. The CDR3 nucleotides read TGTGCCAGCAGCTTATGGGTCTACCAAGAGACCCAGTACTTC. It translates to CASSLWVYQETQYF.

The chain uses TRBV15 and TRBJ2-1; 8 bases match TRBD1. CDR1 is LNHNV and CDR2 is YYDKDF in the germline V gene (reference sequence). Trimming at V came to 7 bases and at J to 6 bases, leaving 8 bases not matched to a gene. The CDR3 is 14 residues long. The CDR3 reads CATTGTGERNEQFF. The CDR3 DNA follows: TGTGCCACCACGGGGACAGGAGAGCGCAATGAGCAGTTCTTC.

The chain joins TRBV9 to TRBJ2-1, with no clear D. Germline V gene sequence: CDR1 SGDLS, CDR2 YYNGEE. The CDR3 is 14 residues long. V lost 3 bases to trimming and J lost 6 bases, with 13 bases between them. The CDR3, as DNA: TGTGCCAGCAGCGGTATTAGCACGGTCAATGAGCAGTTCTTC. This codes for CASSGISTVNEQFF.

V is TRBV15 and J is TRBJ2-5, with D tentatively TRBD2 (5 bases). Germline CDR1 reads LNHNV; CDR2 reads YYDKDF (reference sequence). V was pared by 0 bases and J by 4 bases, with 15 bases between. The CDR3 is made up of 16 amino acids. The CDR3 is CATSRDPPGNVETQYF. The CDR3 DNA is TGTGCCACCAGCAGAGATCCTCCCGGGAATGTAGAGACCCAGTACTTC.

The chain joins TRBV18 to TRBJ1-1; no clear D gene. There are 13 residues in the CDR3. Germline values: CDR1 KGHSH, CDR2 LQKENI. V lost 4 bases, J lost 3 bases, and 9 bases lay in between. The DNA of the CDR3 is TGTGCCAGCTCACGAGGTTGGGACACTGAAGCTTTCTTT. Translation: CASSRGWDTEAFF.

This chain joins TRBV7-9 and TRBJ2-1; 7 nucleotides line up with TRBD2. CDR3 length: 16 amino acids. Per germline, CDR1 SEHNR and CDR2 FQNEAQ (reference sequence). Trimming removed 6 bases from V and 9 bases from J; junction bases left unmatched: 17. CDR3 DNA: TGTGCCAGCAGGTCTCCGGGGGAGGGCCAGATTGGTGAGCAGTTCTTC. This translates into CASRSPGEGQIGEQFF.

V usage is TRBV5-6 and J usage is TRBJ2-6, with D perhaps TRBD1 (5 bases). Germline V CDR1 and CDR2: SGHDT, YYEEEE. This CDR3 is 14 amino acids long. Trimming removed 4 bases at V and 1 base at J, with 6 bases between. The CDR3 is CASSRGSGANVLTF. The CDR3, as DNA: TGTGCCAGCAGCAGGGGATCTGGGGCCAACGTCCTGACTTTC. Full variable domain (outside the CDR3, taken from reference TRBV5-6 and TRBJ2-6): DAGVTQSPTHLIKTRGQQVTLRCSPKSGHDTVSWYQQALGQGPQFIFQYYEEEERQRGNFPDRFSGHQFPNYSSELNVNALLLGDSALYLCASSRGSGANVLTFGAGSRLTVL.

This chain uses TRBV5-4 with TRBJ1-2, with TRBD1 as a possible D gene (5 bases). Germline CDR1 and CDR2: SGHNT and YYREEE (reference sequence). The CDR3 has 16 amino acids. The V gene lost 9 bases and the J gene lost 8 bases, with 29 bases spanning the gap. The CDR3: CATSPPREASAGGYTF. DNA for the CDR3: TGTGCCACCTCCCCCCCCAGGGAGGCGTCGGCGGGGGGCTACACCTTC.

The genes are TRBV27 and TRBJ2-5; unclear D gene. V lost 3 bases and J lost 3, with 8 bases in between. Looked up from germline, CDR1 is MNHEY and CDR2 is SMNVEV (reference sequence). The CDR3 is 13 residues long. The CDR3 coding sequence is TGTGCCAGCAGTTTCGCGGAGAAAGAGACCCAGTACTTC. It encodes CASSFAEKETQYF.

In DNA form, the CDR3 reads TGCAGCGTCGGACGGAAAAATCAGCCCCAGCATTTT. It yields the protein CSVGRKNQPQHF. V is TRBV29-1 and J is TRBJ1-5; D gene unclear. The CDR3 sequence is 12 residues long. Germline loops: CDR1 SQVTM, CDR2 ANQGSEA. V was trimmed by 6 bases and J by 4 bases, leaving 10 bases between them.

This clonotype was recorded only once. J is TRBJ2-5 and V is TRBV20-1; D remains unclear. The V end lost 3 bases, the J end lost 2 bases, and 10 bases lay between the germline ends. The CDR3 sequence is 13 residues long. The V gene's germline CDR1 is DFQATT and CDR2 SNEGSKA (reference sequence). The CDR3 loop is CSASAPLQETQYF. In nucleotides, the CDR3 is TGCAGTGCTAGCGCGCCGCTACAAGAGACCCAGTACTTC.

The genes are TRBV2 and TRBJ1-4; 12 nucleotides agree with TRBD1. This CDR3 region has 16 residues. The junction had 8 bases not matched to a gene; V was cut back by 5 bases and J by 7 bases. Germline V gene lookup returns CDR1 SNHLY and CDR2 FYNNEI. As DNA, the CDR3 is TGTGCCAGCAGTCCGGGACAGGGGGCTGAGGGTGAAAAACTGTTTTTT. Translated: CASSPGQGAEGEKLFF.

The gene calls are TRBV3-1 and TRBJ2-5; TRBD2 agrees at 9 bases. Germline CDR1 LGHDT, CDR2 YNNKEL (reference sequence). The CDR3 length is 17 residues. V trimming: 0 bases; J trimming: 3 bases; junction bases outside the gene matches: 8. The CDR3 loop reads CASSQDLPSGTKETQYF. The CDR3 nucleotides read TGTGCCAGCAGCCAAGATCTACCTAGCGGGACGAAAGAGACCCAGTACTTC.

This clonotype was observed a handful of times. The chain employs TRBV11-1 and TRBJ1-1; a possible D gene is TRBD1 (5 bases). The CDR3 consists of 14 residues. Per germline, CDR1 SGHAT and CDR2 FQDESV (reference sequence). Trimming stripped 4 bases from V and 0 bases from J, with 9 bases between. The chain's CDR3 is CASSSDNMNTEAFF. CDR3 DNA: TGTGCCAGCAGCTCGGACAATATGAACACTGAAGCTTTCTTT.

The chain recombines TRBV13 with TRBJ2-7; TRBD1 might be the D (5 bases). The CDR3 sequence is 13 residues long. V dropped 6 bases and J dropped 1 base, with 10 bases sitting between them. Looked up from germline, CDR1 is PRHDT and CDR2 is FYEKMQ (reference sequence). The CDR3: CASSAKGSYEQYF. In nucleotides, the CDR3 is TGTGCCAGCAGTGCGAAGGGGTCCTACGAGCAGTACTTC.

The J gene is TRBJ2-1, the V gene TRBV24-1, with 11 nucleotides matching TRBD2. This CDR3 is 16 amino acids long. V shed 3 bases and J 3 bases; nucleotides not matched to a gene: 3. Germline loops: CDR1 KGHDR, CDR2 SFDVKD. The CDR3 DNA sequence: TGTGCCACCAGTGATGTAGCGGGAGGGCTCTACAATGAGCAGTTCTTC. As protein: CATSDVAGGLYNEQFF.

V is TRBV13 and J is TRBJ2-3; tentatively, D is TRBD2 (6 bases). The V gene's germline CDR1 is PRHDT and CDR2 FYEKMQ (reference sequence). V dropped 0 bases and J dropped 5 bases, with 9 bases sitting between them. The CDR3 is 14 residues long. CDR3 sequence: CASSLGAGRDTQYF. The CDR3 DNA sequence: TGTGCCAGCAGCTTAGGAGCGGGCCGAGATACGCAGTATTTT.

V is TRBV28 and J is TRBJ2-1; possibly TRBD2 for D (6 bases). V gave up 4 bases and J gave up 8 bases, with 15 bases separating them. The CDR3 consists of 14 residues. The germline CDR1 and CDR2 sequences are MDHEN and SYDVKM. This CDR3 reads CASSSRLVRDEQFF. The CDR3, as DNA: TGTGCCAGCAGTTCGAGACTAGTTCGCGATGAGCAGTTCTTC.

This clonotype was found once. The chain joins TRBV7-3 to TRBJ2-3; D is ambiguous. This CDR3 spans 15 amino acids. CDR1 is SGHTA and CDR2 is FQGTGA in the germline V gene. V gave up 3 bases and J gave up 4 bases, with 14 bases separating them. The CDR3 DNA reads TGTGCCAGCAGCTTGGGTGTGGCGACTGCAGATACGCAGTATTTT. Protein: CASSLGVATADTQYF.

The J gene is TRBJ2-6, the V gene TRBV20-1; D uncertain. This CDR3 is 14 amino acids long. V was clipped by 5 bases and J by 6 bases, with 14 bases between them. Germline values: CDR1 DFQATT, CDR2 SNEGSKA (reference sequence). The DNA for the CDR3 is TGCAGTGCTCTCGACGGCCCCGTGGCCAACGTCCTGACTTTC. This encodes CSALDGPVANVLTF.

This clonotype has a single count. The chain carries TRBV12-3 or TRBV12-4 and TRBJ2-1; D remains ambiguous. Trimming took off 3 bases at V and 3 bases at J, with 6 bases between the two ends. This CDR3 is 13 amino acids long. CDR3: CASSFPSYNEQFF. CDR3 sequence (DNA): TGTGCCAGCAGTTTCCCCAGCTACAATGAGCAGTTCTTC.

V and J are TRBV7-9 and TRBJ1-5; D unresolved. The CDR3 sequence is 14 residues long. V dropped 1 base and J dropped 5 bases, with 9 bases sitting between them. Germline V gives CDR1 SEHNR, CDR2 FQNEAQ (reference sequence). The CDR3: CASSLGASDQPQHF. CDR3 bases: TGTGCCAGCAGCTTAGGGGCCAGTGATCAGCCCCAGCATTTT.

The chain has TRBV20-1 and TRBJ2-5; perhaps TRBD1 as D (5 bases). Germline V gene data show CDR1 as DFQATT and CDR2 as SNEGSKA (reference sequence). This CDR3 has 14 amino acids. V was clipped by 4 bases and J by 4 bases, with 16 bases between them. CDR3 DNA sequence: TGCAGTGCTATCCAAGACAGCGTGGGAGAGACCCAGTACTTC. Residues: CSAIQDSVGETQYF.

This rearrangement joins TRBV29-1 to TRBJ2-7, with D maybe TRBD2 (5 bases). Germline CDR1 is SQVTM and CDR2 is ANQGSEA. This CDR3 spans 12 amino acids. Trimming removed 5 bases from V and 1 base from J, with 9 bases in between. The DNA of the CDR3 is TGCAGCGTTCGGACTGAGTCCTACGAGCAGTACTTC. This gives the protein CSVRTESYEQYF.

V and J are TRBV9 and TRBJ2-3; possibly TRBD2 for D (6 bases). CDR3 length equals 15 residues. V dropped 3 bases and J dropped 1 base, with 12 bases sitting between them. The germline CDR1 and CDR2 sequences are SGDLS and YYNGEE. Here the CDR3 DNA reads TGTGCCAGCAGCGCACCGGGAGACGGCACAGATACGCAGTATTTT. This translates into CASSAPGDGTDTQYF.

V and J are TRBV29-1 and TRBJ2-7; D call uncertain. CDR1 and CDR2 from the germline V gene are SQVTM and ANQGSEA. V lost 2 bases and J lost 4, with 6 bases in between. This CDR3 is 11 amino acids long. The CDR3 loop is CSVEIGYEQYF. CDR3 DNA: TGCAGCGTTGAAATCGGATACGAGCAGTACTTC.